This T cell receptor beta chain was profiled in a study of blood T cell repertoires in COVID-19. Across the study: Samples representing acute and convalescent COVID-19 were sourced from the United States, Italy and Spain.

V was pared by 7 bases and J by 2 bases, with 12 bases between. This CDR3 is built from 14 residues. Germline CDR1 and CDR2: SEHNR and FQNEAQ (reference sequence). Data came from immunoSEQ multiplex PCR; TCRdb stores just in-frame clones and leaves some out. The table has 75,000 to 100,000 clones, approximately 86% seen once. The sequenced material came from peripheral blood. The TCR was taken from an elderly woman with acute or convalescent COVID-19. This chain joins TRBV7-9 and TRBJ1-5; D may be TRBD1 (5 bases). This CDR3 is CASTAGPGNQPQHF. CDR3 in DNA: TGTGCCAGCACTGCGGGACCCGGCAATCAGCCCCAGCATTTT.